The 2 T cell receptor beta chains below come from one sample, sequenced in a study of CD8 T cells in ankylosing spondylitis. Study-level points and caveats: Within ankylosing spondylitis blood, a TCR beta motif made up of eight or nine highly homologous variants appeared to be characteristic.

Which antigens these TCRs recognize remains unknown. TCRdb re-called the 5' RACE reads through MiXCR, storing one row per CDR3 protein. The sample consists of some 840,000 distinct CDR3 sequences, 10% to 15% of them appearing once. The sample consisted of blood, either unsorted or a sorted T cell fraction (not recorded which). The receptors shown here come from a male donor with ankylosing spondylitis.

J is TRBJ2-4 and V is TRBV20-1; 9 bases fit TRBD2. Germline-derived CDR1 and CDR2 are DFQATT and SNEGSKA (reference sequence). The CDR3 sequence is 16 residues long. The junction had 12 bases not matched to a gene; V was cut back by 6 bases and J by 3 bases. The CDR3 DNA is TGCAGTGCCCTTCCACTGACTAGCGGAGGCAAAAACATTCAGTACTTC. Its translation is CSALPLTSGGKNIQYF.

In this sample, this clonotype turned up a few times. V and J are TRBV6-5 and TRBJ2-7, with no clear D. The V end lost 3 bases, the J end lost 2 bases, and 11 bases lay between the germline ends. CDR1 is MNHEY, CDR2 SVGAGI, per germline. The CDR3 extends over 14 amino acids. CDR3 coding DNA: TGTGCCAGCAGTTATGGTGACTCGCCCTACGAGCAGTACTTC. Its protein product is CASSYGDSPYEQYF.